This T cell receptor (beta chain) appears in the sequencing data of a study of blood T cell repertoires in COVID-19. Whole-study context: Sites across the United States, Italy and Spain contributed samples from acute and convalescent COVID-19. The cDNA or gDNA used as material had been derived from T cells, B-cell-depleted T cells, or PBMCs.

Germline assignment: CDR1 SGHTA and CDR2 FQGNSA. This CDR3 region has 16 residues. J lost 2 bases, V lost 4 bases, and 4 bases had no gene match. Per the authors' pipeline: From reference gene primer amplification, estimates of nucleated cell counts were derived. Clones were read by immunoSEQ multiplex PCR, and TCRdb kept only the in-frame ones, dropping some. V and J calls and clone size follow that table, whereas D and trimming were derived from the DNA. The sample has about 100,000 clones, roughly 80% seen once. The sample taken for sequencing was peripheral blood. This TCR was recovered from a man between 65 and 80 years old with active or convalescent COVID-19. The chain links TRBV7-2 to TRBJ2-2; 10 bases match TRBD2. The CDR3 sequence: CASSSLAGDNTGELFF. In DNA, the CDR3 is TGTGCCAGCAGCTCCCTAGCGGGGGATAACACCGGGGAGCTGTTTTTT.